This T cell receptor (beta chain) is from a study of blood T cell repertoires in COVID-19. The assay was immunoSEQ multiplex PCR, and TCRdb's table has in-frame clones only and misses some. The data contain 150,000 to 200,000 clones, roughly 75% of them singletons. The V gene's germline CDR1 is SGHNT and CDR2 YYREEE (reference sequence). CDR3 length equals 14 residues. V shed 4 bases and J 3 bases; nucleotides not matched to a gene: 7. The receptor was isolated from a man between 70 and 80 years old with active or convalescent COVID-19. Sequencing was performed on peripheral blood. The V call is TRBV5-4, the J call TRBJ2-7, with TRBD1 identical over 7 bases. DNA of the CDR3: TGTGCCAGCAGCCCAGACAGGGAAAACTACGAGCAGTACTTC. Translation: CASSPDRENYEQYF.